This T cell receptor (beta chain) was identified during a study of shared clonotypes between healthy human individuals (dated by TCRdb to the early 2020s). Turning to the overall study: The cohort comprised two women and a few men aged 18 to 49 years. To increase sequencing depth and limit assay-specific biases, TCR repertoire library preparation and sequencing were carried out by different laboratories using diverse techniques. For each donor, three plates each were used for CD4 naive and CD4 memory, two plates were used for CD8 naive, and one plate was used for CD8 memory. Between about 0.9 and 9 billion PBMCs per donor were obtained by leukapheresis. To estimate repertoire size and how much clonotype sharing occurs between individuals, the study deeply sequenced the blood TCR repertoires of several healthy adults. The investigation overall reported the following: Naive subsets generally had larger estimated clonotype richness than memory subsets. Sampling was restricted to blood, and TCR repertoires in tissues likely differ from the TCR repertoires found in blood. Even with the large sequencing depth, rarefaction of the sorted-subset datasets indicated that sequencing was incomplete. The genetic and exposure-history diversity represented was limited by the small number of donors. Compared with non-shared clonotypes, the clonotypes found in all four sorted-subset donors had higher generation probabilities. When several donors were compared, the shared fraction of clonotypes was about 5% for naive CD4, 3.5% to 4% for naive CD8, about 2.5% for memory CD4, and 0.4% for memory CD8. Pairwise subsampling led to the expectation that sequencing depth would affect the degree of clonotype sharing among donors.

Donors were healthy HIV-negative adults with no recently reported acute infections or vaccinations. Only Caucasian adults living in Nashville, Tennessee, USA were represented among the donors. CD4+ T cells were enriched by magnetic negative selection, after which naive cells were positively selected on CD45RA and the negative fraction was taken as the memory subset. Blood was collected by leukapheresis, and PBMCs were isolated by Ficoll-Histopaque density gradient centrifugation and then cryopreserved in liquid nitrogen vapor phase. Purity and quantity of every magnetically sorted T cell population were checked by analytical flow cytometry. Genomic DNA was isolated from each sorted fraction and quantified by UV absorbance on a Nanodrop 2000c. Clipping removes 4 bases from V and 2 bases from J, with 3 as the unmatched junction base count. The germline V gene gives CDR1 as MRHNA and CDR2 as SNTAGT. From its cysteine to its phenylalanine, the CDR3 spans 15 amino acids. The DNA shown is the 45-base CDR3, in frame from base 1.

Using the deep immunoSEQ assay, multiplex PCR amplified TCR CDR3 regions from genomic DNA. For each cell subset, the extracted genomic DNA was distributed evenly across all wells of several immunoSEQ 96-well plates, and each plate served as one replicate. For sorted subsets, 200 to 250 ng genomic DNA, equal to 30,000 to 35,000 T cell genomes, was loaded into each replicate PCR. The purified libraries were quantified using a Qubit 3.0 fluorometer, sized with a Bioanalyzer 2100, and then quantified again using the KAPA Library Quantification kit. Every immunoSEQ 96-well plate was sequenced on a dedicated single-read 150-cycle Illumina NextSeq 550 flow cell. On the study's bioinformatics: The immunoSEQ output contained only junctional sequences without quality scores, so filtering could not match that applied to full-length reads. Sequences were annotated with PyIR, a Python wrapper for IgBLAST v1.9, and V/J genes and CDR3 were assigned using IMGT germline references. Reads were filtered out if the reads had weak V/J assignments (E-value above 1e-6), no CDR3, stop codons, out-of-frame junctions, or ambiguous translated residues. A V3J clonotype was defined by an identical inferred V gene, J gene, and CDR3 amino acid sequence. Percentage overlap between repertoires was computed as shared unique clonotypes divided by the size of the smaller repertoire. RTK rarefaction, the Chao1 estimator, and Recon v2.1 estimates of unobserved clonotypes were used to assess repertoire richness. OLGA was used to compute generation probabilities for all TCRbeta clonotypes that the gDNA method yielded from four donors. TCRdb took this table from immuneACCESS and kept in-frame rearrangements with V and J called. Such tables lack part of the clones; where checked against another copy, unresolved V genes explain under half of the gap, and the rest is unexplained. From that table come the V and J calls and clone size; the DNA was used to work out D and trimming. For this sample the table gives a few million clones, of which around 92% were detected only once. The ten largest clones take up about 0.36% of the sample.

Of note for this clone: The antigen it binds to is not known. Within one base of it there is no much larger clone, and no base qualities were kept.

The V and J genes are TRBV6-4 and TRBJ2-2, with 8 bases matching TRBD2. The sample comprised naive CD4+ T cells from PBMCs. The meaning of the sample's cell subset or site label: CD45RA+ positively selected. The sequence came from a man between 18 and 35 years old in good health. Some clones in this sample may be carry-over from other donors' samples. The nucleotide sequence is TGTGCCAGCAGTGCTAGCGGGCTAAACACCGGGGAGCTGTTTTTT. This codes for CASSASGLNTGELFF.